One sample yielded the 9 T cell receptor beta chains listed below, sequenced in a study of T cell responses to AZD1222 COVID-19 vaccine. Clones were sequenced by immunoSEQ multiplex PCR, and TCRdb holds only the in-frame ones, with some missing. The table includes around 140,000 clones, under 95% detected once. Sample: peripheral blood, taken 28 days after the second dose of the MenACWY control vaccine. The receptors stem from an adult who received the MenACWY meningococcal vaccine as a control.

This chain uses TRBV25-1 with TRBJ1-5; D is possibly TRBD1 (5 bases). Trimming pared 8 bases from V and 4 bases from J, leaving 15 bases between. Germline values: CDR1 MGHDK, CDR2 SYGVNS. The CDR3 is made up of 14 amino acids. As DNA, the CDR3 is TGTGCCAGCTGGGGTGGGGGAAGGAATCAGCCCCAGCATTTT. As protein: CASWGGGRNQPQHF.

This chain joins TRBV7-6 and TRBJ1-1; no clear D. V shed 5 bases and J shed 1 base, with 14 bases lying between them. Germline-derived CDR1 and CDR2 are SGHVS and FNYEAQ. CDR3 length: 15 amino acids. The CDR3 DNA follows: TGTGCCAGCAGCGCCGACGGAGGGAAGAACACTGAAGCTTTCTTT. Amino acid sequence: CASSADGGKNTEAFF.

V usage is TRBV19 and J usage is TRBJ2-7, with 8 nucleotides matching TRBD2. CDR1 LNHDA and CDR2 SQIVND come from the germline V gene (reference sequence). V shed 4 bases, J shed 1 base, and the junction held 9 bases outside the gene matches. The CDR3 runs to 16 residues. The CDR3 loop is CASSTKGAGGSYEQYF. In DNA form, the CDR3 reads TGTGCCAGTAGTACTAAAGGGGCGGGAGGATCCTACGAGCAGTACTTC.

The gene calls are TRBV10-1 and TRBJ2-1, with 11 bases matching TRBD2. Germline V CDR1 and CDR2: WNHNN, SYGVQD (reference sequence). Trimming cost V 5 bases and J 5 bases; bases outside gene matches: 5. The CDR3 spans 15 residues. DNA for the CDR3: TGCGCCAGCAGTCGACTAGCGGGAAGCCACAATGAGCAGTTCTTC. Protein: CASSRLAGSHNEQFF.

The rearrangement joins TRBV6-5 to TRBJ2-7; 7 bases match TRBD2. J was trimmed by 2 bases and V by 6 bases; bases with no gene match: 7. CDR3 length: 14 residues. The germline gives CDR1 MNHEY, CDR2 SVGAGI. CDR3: CASSRERGPYEQYF. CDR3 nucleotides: TGTGCCAGCAGCCGGGAGCGGGGCCCCTACGAGCAGTACTTC.

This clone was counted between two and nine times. The CDR3 DNA follows: TGTGCCAGCAGTACAAGGGCGCAGGGGGACGAAAAACTGTTTTTT. It yields the protein CASSTRAQGDEKLFF. The chain links TRBV27 to TRBJ1-4, with 7 bases aligning to TRBD1. The CDR3 contains 15 residues. Germline assignment: CDR1 MNHEY and CDR2 SMNVEV (reference sequence). The junction had 11 bases not matched to a gene; V was cut back by 5 bases and J by 8 bases.

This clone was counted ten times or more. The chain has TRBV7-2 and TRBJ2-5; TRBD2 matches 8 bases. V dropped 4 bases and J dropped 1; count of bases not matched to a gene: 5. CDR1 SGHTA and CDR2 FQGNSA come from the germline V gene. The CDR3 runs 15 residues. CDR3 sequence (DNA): TGTGCCAGCAGCTCAATAGCGGGGCTCCAAGAGACCCAGTACTTC. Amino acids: CASSSIAGLQETQYF.

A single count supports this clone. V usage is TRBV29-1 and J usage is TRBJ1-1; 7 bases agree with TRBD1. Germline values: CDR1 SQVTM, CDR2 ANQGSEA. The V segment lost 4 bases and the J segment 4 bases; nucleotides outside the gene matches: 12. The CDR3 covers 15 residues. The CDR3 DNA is TGCAGCGTTGCCGCTACAGGGGATGGGAGCACTGAAGCTTTCTTT. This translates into CSVAATGDGSTEAFF.

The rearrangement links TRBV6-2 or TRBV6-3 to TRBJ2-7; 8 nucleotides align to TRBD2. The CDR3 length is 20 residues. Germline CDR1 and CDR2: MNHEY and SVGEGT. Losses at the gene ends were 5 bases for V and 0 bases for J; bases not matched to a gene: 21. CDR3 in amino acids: CASSGPVGGDPAGVSYEQYF. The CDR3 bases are TGTGCCAGCAGTGGCCCAGTGGGGGGAGATCCAGCGGGAGTCTCCTACGAGCAGTACTTC.